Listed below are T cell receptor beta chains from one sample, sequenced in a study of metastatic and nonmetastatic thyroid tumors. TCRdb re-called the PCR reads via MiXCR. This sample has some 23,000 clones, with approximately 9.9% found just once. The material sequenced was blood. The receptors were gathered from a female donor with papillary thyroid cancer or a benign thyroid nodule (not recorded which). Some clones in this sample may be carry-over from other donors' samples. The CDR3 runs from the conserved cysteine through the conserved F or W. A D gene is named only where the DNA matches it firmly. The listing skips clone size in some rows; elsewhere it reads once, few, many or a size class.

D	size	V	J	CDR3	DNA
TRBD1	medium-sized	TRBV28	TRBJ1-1	CASSTQRQGKNTEAFF	TGTGCCAGCAGTACCCAGCGACAGGGGAAGAACACTGAAGCTTTCTTT
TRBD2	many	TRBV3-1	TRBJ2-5	CASSGLAGVGETQYF	TGTGCCAGCAGCGGACTAGCGGGAGTCGGAGAGACCCAGTACTTC
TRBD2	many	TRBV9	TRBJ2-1	CASSVDSLAGNEQFF	TGTGCCAGCAGCGTAGATAGCCTAGCGGGCAATGAGCAGTTCTTC
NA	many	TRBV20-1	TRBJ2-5	CSAAKVAGQETQYF	TGCAGTGCCGCCAAAGTGGCAGGCCAAGAGACCCAGTACTTC
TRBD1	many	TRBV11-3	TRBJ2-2	CASSSRTGNTGELFF	TGTGCCAGCAGTTCCCGGACAGGGAACACCGGGGAGCTGTTTTTT
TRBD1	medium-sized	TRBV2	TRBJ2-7	CANGQGAGEQYF	TGTGCCAACGGACAGGGGGCTGGTGAGCAGTACTTC
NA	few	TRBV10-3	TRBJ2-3	CAISAGRSADTQYF	TGTGCCATCAGTGCGGGGAGGTCCGCAGATACGCAGTATTTT
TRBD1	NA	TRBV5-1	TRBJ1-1	CASRLTGVLVNTEAFF	TGCGCCAGCAGACTAACAGGGGTTCTGGTGAACACTGAAGCTTTCTTT
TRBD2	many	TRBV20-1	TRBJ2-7	CSARSWTSDSYEQYF	TGCAGTGCTAGATCTTGGACTAGCGACTCCTACGAGCAGTACTTC
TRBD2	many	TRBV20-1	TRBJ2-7	CSATPLGSLAGSSYEQYF	TGCAGTGCTACACCGTTGGGGAGTCTAGCGGGTTCCTCCTACGAGCAGTACTTC
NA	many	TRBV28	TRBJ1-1	CASTPLFVGGTEAFF	TGTGCCAGCACCCCCCTGTTTGTGGGGGGCACTGAAGCTTTCTTT
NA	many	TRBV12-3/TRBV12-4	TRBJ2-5	CASSLYFAGGVTQETQYF	TGTGCCAGCAGCCTTTACTTTGCCGGAGGGGTTACGCAAGAGACCCAGTACTTC
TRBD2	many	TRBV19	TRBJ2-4	CASSIEGLGLAKNIQYF	TGTGCCAGTAGTATAGAGGGACTAGGCCTAGCCAAAAACATTCAGTACTTC
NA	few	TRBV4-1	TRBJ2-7	CASSQPSGAYEQYF	TGCGCCAGCAGCCAACCCTCAGGTGCCTACGAGCAGTACTTC
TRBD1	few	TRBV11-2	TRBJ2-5	CASSPGTGVGETQYF	TGTGCCAGCAGCCCTGGGACAGGGGTAGGGGAGACCCAGTACTTC
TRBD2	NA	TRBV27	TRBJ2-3	CASSATSGSADTQYF	TGTGCCAGCAGTGCGACTAGCGGGAGTGCAGATACACAGTATTTT
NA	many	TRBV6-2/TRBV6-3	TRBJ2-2	CASSYPTRQENTGELFF	TGTGCCAGCAGTTATCCCACGAGGCAGGAGAACACCGGGGAGCTGTTTTTT
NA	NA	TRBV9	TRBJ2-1	CASSPPPMTTVLNEQFF	TGTGCCAGCAGCCCCCCGCCCATGACTACTGTACTGAATGAGCAGTTCTTC